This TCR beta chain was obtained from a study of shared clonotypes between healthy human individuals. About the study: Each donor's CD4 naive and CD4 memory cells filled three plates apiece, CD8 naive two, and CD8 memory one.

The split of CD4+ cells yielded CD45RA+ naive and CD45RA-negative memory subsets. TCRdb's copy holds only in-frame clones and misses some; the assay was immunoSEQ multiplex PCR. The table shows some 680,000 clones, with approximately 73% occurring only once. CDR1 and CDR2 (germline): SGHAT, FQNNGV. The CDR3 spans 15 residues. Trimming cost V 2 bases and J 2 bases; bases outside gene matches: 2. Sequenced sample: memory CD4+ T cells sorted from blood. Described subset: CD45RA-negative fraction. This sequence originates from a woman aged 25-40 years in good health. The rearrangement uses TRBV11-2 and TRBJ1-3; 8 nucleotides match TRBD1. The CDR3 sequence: CASSLLGQAGNTIYF. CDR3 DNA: TGTGCCAGCAGCTTATTGGGACAGGCTGGAAACACCATATATTTT. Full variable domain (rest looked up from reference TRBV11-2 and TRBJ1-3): EAGVAQSPRYKIIEKRQSVAFWCNPISGHATLYWYQQILGQGPKLLIQFQNNGVVDDSQLPKDRFSAERLKGVDSTLKIQPAKLEDSAVYLCASSLLGQAGNTIYFGEGSWLTVV.